The 17 T cell receptor beta chains reported below all come from one sample, sequenced in a study of blood T cells in healthy people across ages. Using a J-beta primer mix together with a sample-barcoded 5' primer, a second PCR was run for roughly 7 to 12 cycles. TCRdb re-called the 5' RACE reads through MiXCR, storing one row per CDR3 protein. The data show 1.5 million to 2 million distinct CDR3 sequences, roughly two fifths seen once. The sequenced sample was blood. These receptors were obtained from a human donor in good health.

The chain recombines TRBV7-2 with TRBJ2-6; D is uncertain. The CDR3 runs to 17 residues. Trimming left V 1 base short and J 0 bases short, with 10 bases between. From germline, CDR1 is SGHTA and CDR2 FQGNSA. DNA for the CDR3: TGTGCCAGCAGCTTAGGGCAGGTTCGCTCTGGGGCCAACGTCCTGACTTTC. Translated: CASSLGQVRSGANVLTF.

This clonotype was picked up a small number of times. In DNA form, the CDR3 reads TGTGCCAGCAGCTTGTGGCTCTCCTCAACCACAGATACGCAGTATTTT. Protein sequence: CASSLWLSSTTDTQYF. The genes are TRBV7-8 and TRBJ2-3; D call uncertain. The germline gives CDR1 SGHVS, CDR2 FQNEAQ. This CDR3 has 16 residues. Trimming left V 3 bases short and J 2 bases short, with 15 bases between.

V gene TRBV27 combines with J gene TRBJ1-1; D is unclear. Germline V gene lookup returns CDR1 MNHEY and CDR2 SMNVEV (reference sequence). CDR3 length equals 14 residues. Trimming removed 3 bases at V and 1 base at J, with 9 bases between. CDR3 region: CASSFGTPNTEAFF. The CDR3 DNA reads as TGTGCCAGCAGTTTCGGAACACCGAACACTGAAGCTTTCTTT.

The gene calls are TRBV7-9 and TRBJ2-1; 7 bases align to TRBD1. The germline CDR1 and CDR2 sequences are SEHNR and FQNEAQ (reference sequence). This CDR3 has 16 residues. Unmatched junction bases numbered 12, after V lost 0 bases and J lost 10 bases. CDR3 sequence: CASSLARTGDIYEQFF. CDR3 bases: TGTGCCAGCAGCTTAGCGAGGACAGGCGATATCTACGAGCAGTTCTTC.

The CDR3 region is CASGFGPSTGTEKDSYGYTF. The CDR3 nucleotides read TGTGCTAGTGGTTTCGGTCCCTCCACAGGGACAGAGAAGGATAGCTATGGCTACACCTTC. The chain is built from TRBV12-5 and TRBJ1-2; TRBD1 matches at 7 bases. The CDR3 spans 20 residues. After removal of 3 bases from V and 4 bases from J, the junction contained 23 bases not matched to a gene. The germline CDR1 and CDR2 sequences are LGHNT and FRNRAP. Supplemented by reference TRBV12-5 and TRBJ1-2, the full variable domain reads DARVTQTPRHKVTEMGQEVTMRCQPILGHNTVFWYRQTMMQGLELLAYFRNRAPLDDSGMPKDRFSAEMPDATLATLKIQPSEPRDSAVYFCASGFGPSTGTEKDSYGYTFGSGTRLTVV.

This clonotype was observed many times. The V call is TRBV7-2, the J call TRBJ1-2; D unresolved. The germline V and J ends were trimmed by 1 base and 2 bases, with 8 bases remaining between them. This CDR3 has 14 amino acids. CDR1 is SGHTA, CDR2 FQGNSA, per germline. CDR3 region: CASSLESQNYGYTF. The CDR3 coding sequence is TGTGCCAGCAGCTTAGAATCACAGAACTATGGCTACACCTTC. Combining the CDR3 with reference TRBV7-2 and TRBJ1-2 gives the whole variable domain GAGVSQSPSNKVTEKGKDVELRCDPISGHTALYWYRQSLGQGLEFLIYFQGNSAPDKSGLPSDRFSAERTGGSVSTLTIQRTQQEDSAVYLCASSLESQNYGYTFGSGTRLTVV.

Comment on this clonotype: The junction departs from the called germline gene at one end, perhaps through a read error. J is TRBJ2-1 and V is TRBV5-1; D is ambiguous. Germline CDR1 and CDR2: SGHRS and YFSETQ. The length of the CDR3 is 15 residues. CDR3: CASSFEPESANEQLF. The CDR3 DNA follows: TGCGCCAGCAGCTTCGAGCCCGAATCCGCCAATGAGCAGCTCTTC. The complete variable domain, with remaining parts taken from reference TRBV5-1 and TRBJ2-1, reads KAGVTQTPRYLIKTRGQQVTLSCSPISGHRSVSWYQQTPGQGLQFLFEYFSETQRNKGNFPGRFSGRQFSNSRSEMNVSTLELGDSALYLCASSFEPESANEQLFGPGTRLTVL.

Points on this clonotype: A junction boundary mismatches the germline segment, possibly from a read error. The rearrangement links TRBV27 to TRBJ2-3; weak D call: TRBD1 (5 bases). CDR1 and CDR2 (germline): MNHEY, SMNVEV (reference sequence). CDR3 size: 19 residues. The CDR3 is CASSLSSITQGSGTGTQYF. CDR3 nucleotide sequence: TGTGCCAGCAGTTTATCCTCCATTACTCAGGGTTCGGGCACAGGTACGCAGTATTTT.

This clonotype was seen a few times. The rearrangement uses TRBV25-1 and TRBJ1-5; D unresolved. The CDR3 is 12 residues long. The germline V gene encodes CDR1 MGHDK and CDR2 SYGVNS. Deletions cut 3 bases from V and 4 bases from J, with 4 bases between. The CDR3, as DNA: TGTGCCAGCAGTGAGGCTAATCAGCCCCAGCATTTT. It encodes CASSEANQPQHF.

Comments on this clonotype: The junction shows a germline mismatch at one end, possibly a read error. The chain links TRBV5-6 to TRBJ1-5, with unresolved D. CDR1 is SGHDT and CDR2 is YYEEEE in the germline V gene. This CDR3 contains 14 residues. DNA for the CDR3: TGTGCCAGTAGCTTGAACGCTTTAAATCAGCCCCAGCATTTT. Protein product: CASSLNALNQPQHF.

The CDR3 DNA sequence: TGTGCTAGTGGTTTCGGGGGGGTGGTGAATGAGCAGTTCTTC. This gives the protein CASGFGGVVNEQFF. This chain connects TRBV12-5 to TRBJ2-1; 8 nucleotides agree with TRBD2. The ends lost 3 bases at V and 7 bases at J; junction bases unmatched: 5. This CDR3 comprises 14 residues. Germline CDR1 and CDR2: LGHNT and FRNRAP.

V gene TRBV5-1 combines with J gene TRBJ2-4; the D gene is possibly TRBD2 (5 bases). The J call may be incorrect, as the DNA end agrees better with TRBJ2-7. The CDR3 extends over 12 amino acids. The germline CDR1 and CDR2 sequences are SGHRS and YFSETQ. CDR3 DNA: TGCGCCAGCGACGAGGGTGCAGGCGAGCAGTACTTC. Its protein is CASDEGAGEQYF.

The CDR3 DNA is TGCAGTGCTAGTTTGTCTAGCGGGAGTACGCAGTATTTT. Encoded protein: CSASLSSGSTQYF. The rearrangement joins TRBV20-1 to TRBJ2-3, with 10 bases fitting TRBD2. CDR3 length: 13 residues. Germline V gene sequence: CDR1 DFQATT, CDR2 SNEGSKA (reference sequence). Trimming cost V 3 bases and J 8 bases; bases outside gene matches: 5.

V is TRBV5-5 and J is TRBJ2-1, with a tentative D call TRBD2 (8 bases). The CDR3 spans 19 residues. V was shortened by 1 base and J by 4 bases, with 24 bases between the two germline ends. CDR1 SGHKS and CDR2 YYEKEE come from the germline V gene (reference sequence). In DNA form, the CDR3 reads TGTGCCAGCAGCTTGTTGGGACAGAAAGGACTAGCAGCTTACAATGAGCAGTTCTTC. Encoded protein: CASSLLGQKGLAAYNEQFF.

The rearrangement links TRBV5-1 to TRBJ1-1; D is uncertain. CDR1 and CDR2 from the germline V gene are SGHRS and YFSETQ. V was cut by 0 bases and J by 1 base, with 10 bases left in between. This CDR3 contains 15 residues. CDR3 region: CASSLVGRGNTEAFF. Written as DNA, the CDR3 is TGCGCCAGCAGCTTGGTTGGGCGCGGGAACACTGAAGCTTTCTTT. Based on the CDR3 plus reference TRBV5-1 and TRBJ1-1, the full variable domain is KAGVTQTPRYLIKTRGQQVTLSCSPISGHRSVSWYQQTPGQGLQFLFEYFSETQRNKGNFPGRFSGRQFSNSRSEMNVSTLELGDSALYLCASSLVGRGNTEAFFGQGTRLTVV.

This rearrangement joins TRBV7-2 to TRBJ2-4; 10 bases agree with TRBD2. The J segment lost 13 bases and the V segment lost 2 bases, leaving 11 bases of the junction unmatched. The CDR3 sequence is 15 residues long. CDR1 and CDR2 (germline): SGHTA, FQGNSA. Written as DNA, the CDR3 is TGTGCCAGCAGCTTATACAGCGGGGGGGCAAAAGAGCAGTACTTC. Protein product: CASSLYSGGAKEQYF.

V usage is TRBV21-1 and J usage is TRBJ1-2; the DNA was not used to check the table's D call, TRBD1. TRBV21-1 is annotated as a pseudogene. The CDR3 is made up of 16 amino acids. The CDR3 loop is CASSSGSDRENYGYTF. Written as DNA, the CDR3 is TGTGCCAGCTCGTCTGGCTCGGACAGGGAAAACTATGGCTACACCTTC.